The clone carrying this TCR beta chain appeared many times. TCRdb re-analysed the 5' RACE reads in MiXCR, keeping a single row per CDR3 protein. Of approximately 590,000 distinct CDR3 sequences in the sample, over 8.5% were seen once. The germline CDR1 and CDR2 sequences are MDHEN and SYDVKM. Losses at the gene ends were 2 bases for V and 4 bases for J; bases not matched to a gene: 5. The CDR3 is 15 residues long. This entry comes from a study of identical twins. The same sample was also used in a study of yellow fever vaccine responses in identical twins.

This sequence originates from a woman younger than 30 in good health. The chain combines TRBV28 with TRBJ2-3; 8 bases match TRBD2. The sample comprised PBMCs. This CDR3 is CASSLPHGGADTQYF. In DNA form, the CDR3 reads TGTGCCAGCAGTTTACCCCACGGGGGGGCAGATACGCAGTATTTT. Complete variable domain (other parts from reference TRBV28 and TRBJ2-3): DVKVTQSSRYLVKRTGEKVFLECVQDMDHENMFWYRQDPGLGLRLIYFSYDVKMKEKGDIPEGYSVSREKKERFSLILESASTNQTSMYLCASSLPHGGADTQYFGPGTRLTVL.